The source of this T cell receptor (beta chain) is a study of T cell responses to AZD1222 COVID-19 vaccine. Details on this clone: Antigen: not known.

This CDR3 comprises 11 residues. V was cut by 4 bases and J by 3 bases, with 4 bases left in between. Libraries were prepared by immunoSEQ multiplex PCR; TCRdb keeps only in-frame clonotypes and omits some of them. The sample shows under 95,000 clones, about nine tenths of them seen only once. Regarding the study as a whole: Reportedly, nearly half of unique spike TCRs recognized epitopes outside B.1.351/B.1.1.7 mutations. Spike-specific TCR breadth and depth rose after two AZD1222 doses. None of the repertoires were sampled until the peak T cell response had passed.

This sequence was found in an adult in good health. The V call is TRBV12-3 or TRBV12-4, the J call TRBJ2-7, with D unclear. The starting material was peripheral blood, obtained on day 0 of AZD1222 vaccination. The CDR3 is CASSSNYEQYF. The DNA of the CDR3 is TGTGCCAGCAGTTCCAACTACGAGCAGTACTTC.